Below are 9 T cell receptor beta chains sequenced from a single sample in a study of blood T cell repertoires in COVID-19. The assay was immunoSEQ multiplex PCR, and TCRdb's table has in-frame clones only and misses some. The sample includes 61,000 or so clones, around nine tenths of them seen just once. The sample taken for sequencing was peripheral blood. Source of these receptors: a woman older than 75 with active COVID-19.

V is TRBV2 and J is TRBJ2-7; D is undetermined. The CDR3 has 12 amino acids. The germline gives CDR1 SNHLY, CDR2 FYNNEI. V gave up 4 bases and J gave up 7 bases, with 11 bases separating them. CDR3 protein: CASSVYLREQYF. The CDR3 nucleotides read TGTGCCAGCAGTGTCTATTTGAGGGAGCAGTACTTC.

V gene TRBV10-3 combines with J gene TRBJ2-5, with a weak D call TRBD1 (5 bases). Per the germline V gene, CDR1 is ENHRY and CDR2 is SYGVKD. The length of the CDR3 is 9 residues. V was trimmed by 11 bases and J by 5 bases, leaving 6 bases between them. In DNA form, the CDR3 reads TGTGCCGCAGGGGAGACCCAGTACTTC. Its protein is CAAGETQYF.

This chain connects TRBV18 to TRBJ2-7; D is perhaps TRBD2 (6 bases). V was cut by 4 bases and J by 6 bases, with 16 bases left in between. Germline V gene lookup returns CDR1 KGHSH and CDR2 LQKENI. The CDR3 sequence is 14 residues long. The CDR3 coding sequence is TGTGCCAGCTCACTAGGACTAACTGGACGCGAGCAGTACTTC. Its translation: CASSLGLTGREQYF.

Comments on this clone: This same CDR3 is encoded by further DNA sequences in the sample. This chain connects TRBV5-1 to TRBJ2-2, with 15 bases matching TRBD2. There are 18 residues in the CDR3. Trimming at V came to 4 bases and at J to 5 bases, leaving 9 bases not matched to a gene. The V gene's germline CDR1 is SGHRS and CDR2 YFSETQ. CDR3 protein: CASSPGTSGGPRTGELFF. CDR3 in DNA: TGCGCCAGCAGCCCCGGGACTAGCGGGGGGCCTAGGACCGGGGAGCTGTTTTTT. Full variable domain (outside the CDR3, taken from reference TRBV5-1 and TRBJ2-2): KAGVTQTPRYLIKTRGQQVTLSCSPISGHRSVSWYQQTPGQGLQFLFEYFSETQRNKGNFPGRFSGRQFSNSRSEMNVSTLELGDSALYLCASSPGTSGGPRTGELFFGEGSRLTVL.

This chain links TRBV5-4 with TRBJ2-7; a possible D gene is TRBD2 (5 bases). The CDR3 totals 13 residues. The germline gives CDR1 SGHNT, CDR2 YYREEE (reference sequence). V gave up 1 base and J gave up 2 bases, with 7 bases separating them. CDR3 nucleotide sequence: TGTGCCAGCAGCTTGCGGGGAGCCTACGAGCAGTACTTC. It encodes CASSLRGAYEQYF.

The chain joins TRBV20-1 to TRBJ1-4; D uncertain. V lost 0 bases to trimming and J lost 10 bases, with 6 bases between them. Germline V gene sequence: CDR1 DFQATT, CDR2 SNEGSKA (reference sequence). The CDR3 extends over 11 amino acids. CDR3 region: CSARDRVKLFF. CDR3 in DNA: TGCAGTGCTAGAGATCGGGTAAAACTGTTTTTT.

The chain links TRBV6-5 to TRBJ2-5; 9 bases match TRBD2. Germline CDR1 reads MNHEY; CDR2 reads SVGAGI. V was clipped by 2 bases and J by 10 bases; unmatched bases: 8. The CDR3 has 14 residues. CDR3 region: CASSYVAGDSFQYF. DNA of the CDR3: TGTGCCAGCAGTTACGTAGCGGGGGATTCCTTCCAGTACTTC.

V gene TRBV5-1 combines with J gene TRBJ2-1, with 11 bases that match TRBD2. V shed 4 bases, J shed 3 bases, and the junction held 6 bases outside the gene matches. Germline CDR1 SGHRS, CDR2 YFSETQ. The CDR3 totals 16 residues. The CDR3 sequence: CASSILAGAFYNEQFF. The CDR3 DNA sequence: TGCGCCAGCAGCATACTAGCGGGGGCCTTCTACAATGAGCAGTTCTTC.

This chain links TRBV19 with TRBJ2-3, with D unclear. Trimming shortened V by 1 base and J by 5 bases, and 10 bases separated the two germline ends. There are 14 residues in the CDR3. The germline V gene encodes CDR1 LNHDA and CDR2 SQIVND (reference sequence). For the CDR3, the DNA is TGTGCCAGTAGTATAGGCGCTCGGGTAGATACGCAGTATTTT. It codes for CASSIGARVDTQYF. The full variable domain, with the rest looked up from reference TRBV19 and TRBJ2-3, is DGGITQSPKYLFRKEGQNVTLSCEQNLNHDAMYWYRQDPGQGLRLIYYSQIVNDFQKGDIAEGYSVSREKKESFPLTVTSAQKNPTAFYLCASSIGARVDTQYFGPGTRLTVL.